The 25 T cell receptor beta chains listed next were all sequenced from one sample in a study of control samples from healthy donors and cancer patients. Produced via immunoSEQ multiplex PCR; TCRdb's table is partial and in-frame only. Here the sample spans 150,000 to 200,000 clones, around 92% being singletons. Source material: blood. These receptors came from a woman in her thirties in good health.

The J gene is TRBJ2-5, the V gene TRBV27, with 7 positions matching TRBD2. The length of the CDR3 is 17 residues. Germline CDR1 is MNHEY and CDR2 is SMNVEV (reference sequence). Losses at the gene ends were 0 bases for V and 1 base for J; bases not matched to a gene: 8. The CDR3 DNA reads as TGTGCCAGCAGTTTATCGGGGGGGATGTGGAGCCAAGAGACCCAGTACTTC. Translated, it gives CASSLSGGMWSQETQYF.

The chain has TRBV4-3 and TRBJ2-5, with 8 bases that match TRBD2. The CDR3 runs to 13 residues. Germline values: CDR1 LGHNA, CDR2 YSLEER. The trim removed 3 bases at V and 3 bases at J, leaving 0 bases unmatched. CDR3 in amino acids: CASSQGLEETQYF. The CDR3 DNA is TGCGCCAGCAGCCAGGGACTAGAAGAGACCCAGTACTTC.

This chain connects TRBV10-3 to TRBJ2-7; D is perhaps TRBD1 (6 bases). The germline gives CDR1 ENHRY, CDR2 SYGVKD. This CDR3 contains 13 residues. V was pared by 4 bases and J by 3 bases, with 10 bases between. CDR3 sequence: CAISARQVYEQYF. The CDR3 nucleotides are TGTGCCATCAGTGCCCGACAGGTCTACGAGCAGTACTTC.

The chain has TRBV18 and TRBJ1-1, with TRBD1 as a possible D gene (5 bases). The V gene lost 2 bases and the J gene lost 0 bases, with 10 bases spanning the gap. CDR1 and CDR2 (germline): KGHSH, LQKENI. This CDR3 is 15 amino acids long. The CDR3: CASSPVGGMNTEAFF. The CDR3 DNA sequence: TGTGCCAGCTCACCAGTGGGGGGAATGAACACTGAAGCTTTCTTT. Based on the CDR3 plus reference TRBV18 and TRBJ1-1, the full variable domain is NAGVMQNPRHLVRRRGQEARLRCSPMKGHSHVYWYRQLPEEGLKFMVYLQKENIIDESGMPKERFSAEFPKEGPSILRIQQVVRGDSAAYFCASSPVGGMNTEAFFGQGTRLTVV.

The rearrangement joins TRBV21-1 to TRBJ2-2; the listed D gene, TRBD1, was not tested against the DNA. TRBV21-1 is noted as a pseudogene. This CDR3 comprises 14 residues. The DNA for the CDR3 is TGTGCCAGCAGCAAATTTAGGGGGACCGGGGAGCTGTTTTTT. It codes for CASSKFRGTGELFF.

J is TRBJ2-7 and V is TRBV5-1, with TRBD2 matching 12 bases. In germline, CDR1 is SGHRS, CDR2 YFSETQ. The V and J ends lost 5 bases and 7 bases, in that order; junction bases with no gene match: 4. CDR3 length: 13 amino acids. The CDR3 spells CASSLAGGREQYF. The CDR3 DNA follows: TGCGCCAGCAGTCTAGCGGGAGGGCGGGAGCAGTACTTC.

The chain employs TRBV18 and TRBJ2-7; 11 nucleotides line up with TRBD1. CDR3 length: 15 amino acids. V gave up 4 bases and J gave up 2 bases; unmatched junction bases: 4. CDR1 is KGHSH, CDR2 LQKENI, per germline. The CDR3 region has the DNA TGTGCCAGCTCACAGCCGGGACAGGGGGCCTACGAGCAGTACTTC. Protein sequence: CASSQPGQGAYEQYF.

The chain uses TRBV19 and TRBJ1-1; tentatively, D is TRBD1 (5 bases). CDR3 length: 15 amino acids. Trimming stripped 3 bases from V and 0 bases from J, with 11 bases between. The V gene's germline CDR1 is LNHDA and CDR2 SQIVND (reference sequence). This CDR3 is CASSIHRTLNTEAFF. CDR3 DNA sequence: TGTGCCAGTAGTATTCACAGGACCTTGAACACTGAAGCTTTCTTT.

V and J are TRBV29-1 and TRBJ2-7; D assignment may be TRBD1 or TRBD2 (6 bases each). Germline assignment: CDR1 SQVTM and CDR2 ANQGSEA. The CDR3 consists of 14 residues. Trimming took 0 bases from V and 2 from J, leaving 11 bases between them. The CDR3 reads CSVEDSGATYEQYF. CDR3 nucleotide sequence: TGCAGCGTTGAAGATTCGGGGGCCACCTACGAGCAGTACTTC.

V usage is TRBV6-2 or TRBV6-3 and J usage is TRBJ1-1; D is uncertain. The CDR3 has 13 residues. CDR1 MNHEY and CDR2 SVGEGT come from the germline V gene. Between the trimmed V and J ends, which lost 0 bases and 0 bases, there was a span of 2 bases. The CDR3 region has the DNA TGTGCCAGCAGTTACTCCATGAACACTGAAGCTTTCTTT. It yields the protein CASSYSMNTEAFF.

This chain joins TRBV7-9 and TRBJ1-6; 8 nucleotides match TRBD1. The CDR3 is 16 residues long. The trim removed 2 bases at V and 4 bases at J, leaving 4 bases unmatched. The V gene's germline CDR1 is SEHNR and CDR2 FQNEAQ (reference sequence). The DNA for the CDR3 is TGTGCCAGCAGCTTACCCCGGACAGGGTATAATTCACCCCTCCACTTT. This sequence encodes CASSLPRTGYNSPLHF.

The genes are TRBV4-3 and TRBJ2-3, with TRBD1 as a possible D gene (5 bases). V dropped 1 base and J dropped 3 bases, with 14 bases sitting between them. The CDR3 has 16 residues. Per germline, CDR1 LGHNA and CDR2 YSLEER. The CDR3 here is CASSQGRVERTDTQYF. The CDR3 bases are TGCGCCAGCAGCCAAGGCAGGGTCGAGAGGACAGATACGCAGTATTTT.

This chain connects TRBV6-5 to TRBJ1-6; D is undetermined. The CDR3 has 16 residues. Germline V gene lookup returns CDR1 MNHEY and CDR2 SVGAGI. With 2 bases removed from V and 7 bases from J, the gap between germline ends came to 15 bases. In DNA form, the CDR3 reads TGTGCCAGCAGTTACACTTTCCCGGGTCTCAATTCACCCCTCCACTTT. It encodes CASSYTFPGLNSPLHF.

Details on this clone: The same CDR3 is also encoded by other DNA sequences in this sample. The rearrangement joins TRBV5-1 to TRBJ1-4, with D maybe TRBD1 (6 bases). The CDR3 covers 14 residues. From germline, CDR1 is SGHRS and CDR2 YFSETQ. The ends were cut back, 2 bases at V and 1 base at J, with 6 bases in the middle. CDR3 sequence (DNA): TGCGCCAGCAGCTTAGGGGGAACTAATGAAAAACTGTTTTTT. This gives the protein CASSLGGTNEKLFF.

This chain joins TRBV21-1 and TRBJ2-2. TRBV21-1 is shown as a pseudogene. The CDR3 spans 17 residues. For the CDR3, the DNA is TGTGCCAGCAGCAAAGGGGAAGGAATAGCGAACACCGGGGAGCTGTTTTTT. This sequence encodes CASSKGEGIANTGELFF.

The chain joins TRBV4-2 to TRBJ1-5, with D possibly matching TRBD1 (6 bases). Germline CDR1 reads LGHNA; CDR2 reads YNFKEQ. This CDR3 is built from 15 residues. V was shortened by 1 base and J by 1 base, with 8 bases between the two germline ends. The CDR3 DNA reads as TGTGCCAGCAGCCAAGGGGGGGCCAGCAATCAGCCCCAGCATTTT. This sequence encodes CASSQGGASNQPQHF.

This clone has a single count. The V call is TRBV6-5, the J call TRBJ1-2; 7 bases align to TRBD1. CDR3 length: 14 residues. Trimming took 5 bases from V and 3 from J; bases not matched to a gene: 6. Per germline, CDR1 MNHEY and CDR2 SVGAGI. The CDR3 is CASSKRQGYYGYTF. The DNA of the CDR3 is TGTGCCAGCAGTAAACGACAGGGCTACTATGGCTACACCTTC.

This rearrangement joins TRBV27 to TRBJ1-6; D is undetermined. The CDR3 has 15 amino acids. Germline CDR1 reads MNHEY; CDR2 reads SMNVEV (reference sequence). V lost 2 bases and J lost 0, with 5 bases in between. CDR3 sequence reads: CASSLRGSYNSPLHF. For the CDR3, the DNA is TGTGCCAGCAGTTTACGGGGCTCCTATAATTCACCCCTCCACTTT.

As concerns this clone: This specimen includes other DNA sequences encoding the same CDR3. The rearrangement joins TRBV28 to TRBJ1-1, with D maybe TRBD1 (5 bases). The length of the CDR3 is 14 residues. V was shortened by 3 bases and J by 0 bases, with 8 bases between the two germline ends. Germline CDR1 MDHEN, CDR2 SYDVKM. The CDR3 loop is CASSLGGMNTEAFF. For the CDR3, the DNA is TGTGCCAGCAGTTTGGGGGGGATGAACACTGAAGCTTTCTTT.

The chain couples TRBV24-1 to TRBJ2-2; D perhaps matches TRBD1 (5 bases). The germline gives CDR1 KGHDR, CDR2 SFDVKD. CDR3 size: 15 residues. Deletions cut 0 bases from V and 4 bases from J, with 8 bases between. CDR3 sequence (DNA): TGTGCCACCAGTGATTTGGAGGACACCACCGGGGAGCTGTTTTTT. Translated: CATSDLEDTTGELFF.

The CDR3 reads CATSRVESYEQYF. The CDR3 DNA reads as TGTGCCACCAGCAGAGTGGAGTCCTACGAGCAGTACTTC. The rearrangement joins TRBV15 to TRBJ2-7, with no clear D. CDR3 length equals 13 residues. Trimming removed 1 base from V and 1 base from J, with 5 bases in between. Germline-derived CDR1 and CDR2 are LNHNV and YYDKDF (reference sequence).

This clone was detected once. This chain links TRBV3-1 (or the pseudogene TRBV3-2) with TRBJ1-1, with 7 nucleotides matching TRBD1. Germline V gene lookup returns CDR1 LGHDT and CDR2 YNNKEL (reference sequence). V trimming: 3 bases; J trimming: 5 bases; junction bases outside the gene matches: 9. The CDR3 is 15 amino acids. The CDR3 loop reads CASSQRTGGNTEAFF. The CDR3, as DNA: TGTGCCAGCAGCCAGCGGACAGGAGGGAATACTGAAGCTTTCTTT.

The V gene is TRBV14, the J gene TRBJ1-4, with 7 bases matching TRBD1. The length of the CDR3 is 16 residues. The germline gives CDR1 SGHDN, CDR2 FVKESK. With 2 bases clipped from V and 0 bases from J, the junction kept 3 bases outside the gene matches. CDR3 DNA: TGTGCCAGCAGCCAAAACAGGGGTCCAACTAATGAAAAACTGTTTTTT. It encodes CASSQNRGPTNEKLFF.

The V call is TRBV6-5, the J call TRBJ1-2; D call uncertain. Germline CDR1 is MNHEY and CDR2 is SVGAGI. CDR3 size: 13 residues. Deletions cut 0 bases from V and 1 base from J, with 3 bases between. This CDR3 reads CASSYSDNYGYTF. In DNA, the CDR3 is TGTGCCAGCAGTTACTCTGATAACTATGGCTACACCTTC.

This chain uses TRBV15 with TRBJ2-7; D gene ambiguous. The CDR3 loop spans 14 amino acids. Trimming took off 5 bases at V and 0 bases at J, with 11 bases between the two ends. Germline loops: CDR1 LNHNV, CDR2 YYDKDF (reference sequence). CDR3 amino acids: CATSDLPSSYEQYF. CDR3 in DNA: TGTGCCACCAGCGACCTCCCGAGCTCCTACGAGCAGTACTTC.